The 17 T cell receptor beta chains listed next were all sequenced from one sample in a study of human T cells and chemical hapten exposure. From the RACE reads, TCRdb called clonotypes with MiXCR, one entry per CDR3 protein. In the table there are fewer than 100,000 distinct CDR3 sequences, about an eighth of which are singletons. Time point here: patch test 1, 2 weeks after DPC sensitization. Documented treatment: therapeutic diphenylcyclopropenone sensitization with weekly scalp DPC. The source material was whole blood, sampled in connection with sensitization to the hapten diphenylcyclopropenone (DPC). The receptors here all came from a woman aged 60 to 75 with alopecia areata. Some clones in this sample may be carry-over from other donors' samples.

In its sample, this clonotype was seen a few times. The V and J genes are TRBV11-2 and TRBJ1-1, with TRBD1 matching 9 bases. Germline V gene sequence: CDR1 SGHAT, CDR2 FQNNGV. CDR3 length equals 15 residues. With 5 bases clipped from V and 3 bases from J, the junction kept 7 bases outside the gene matches. The CDR3 bases are TGTGCCAGCAGCGGACACGACAGGGGGTACACTGAAGCTTTCTTT. This encodes CASSGHDRGYTEAFF.

This clonotype was picked up many times. This chain connects TRBV7-9 to TRBJ2-6; 8 positions match TRBD1. J gave up 2 bases and V 4 bases, and 7 bases lay outside the gene matches. CDR1 SEHNR and CDR2 FQNEAQ come from the germline V gene (reference sequence). This CDR3 region has 17 residues. DNA for the CDR3: TGTGCCAGCAGCTCGGTAATACAGGGGGCTGGGGCCAACGTCCTGACTTTC. Amino acids: CASSSVIQGAGANVLTF.

This clonotype was recorded many times. This chain joins TRBV12-3 or TRBV12-4 and TRBJ2-2, with 9 bases lining up with TRBD1. V was clipped by 3 bases and J by 5 bases; unmatched bases: 4. The CDR3 has 15 amino acids. The CDR3 sequence is CASSFGTGLTGELFF. The CDR3 bases are TGTGCCAGCAGTTTCGGGACAGGGTTAACCGGGGAGCTGTTTTTT.

In its sample, this clonotype was seen many times. The rearrangement joins TRBV7-3 to TRBJ2-1; no firm D call. Germline V CDR1 and CDR2: SGHTA, FQGTGA. The V end was cut by 5 bases, the J end by 9 bases, with 23 bases between. CDR3 size: 16 residues. The DNA of the CDR3 is TGTGCCAGCAGCCTTACCCGACCTCCGATGGTCATTGAGCAGTTCTTC. It specifies CASSLTRPPMVIEQFF.

This clonotype was counted only a few times. The chain carries TRBV4-2 and TRBJ2-5; 14 nucleotides match TRBD2. Trimming at V came to 4 bases and at J to 0 bases, leaving 7 bases not matched to a gene. Germline CDR1 is LGHNA and CDR2 is YNFKEQ. CDR3 length equals 18 residues. The CDR3 loop reads CASSPEGLAGDYQETQYF. CDR3 coding DNA: TGTGCCAGCAGCCCCGAGGGACTAGCGGGGGACTACCAAGAGACCCAGTACTTC.

This sequence joins TRBV18 and TRBJ2-3; 9 bases agree with TRBD2. Germline CDR1 and CDR2: KGHSH and LQKENI. V lost 3 bases, J lost 4 bases, and 5 bases stayed unmatched. The CDR3 totals 15 residues. CDR3 DNA sequence: TGTGCCAGCTCACCCGCGGGGGGGGGCCCAGATACGCAGTATTTT. As protein: CASSPAGGGPDTQYF.

The chain links TRBV3-1 to TRBJ2-2; 8 bases agree with TRBD1. The germline CDR1 and CDR2 sequences are LGHDT and YNNKEL (reference sequence). This CDR3 has 17 amino acids. Unmatched junction bases numbered 8, after V lost 4 bases and J lost 1 base. CDR3 residues: CASSPWTGKENTGELFF. The CDR3 DNA reads as TGTGCCAGCAGCCCCTGGACAGGGAAGGAGAACACCGGGGAGCTGTTTTTT.

This chain connects TRBV5-5 to TRBJ1-1; TRBD1 aligns across 7 bases. Germline CDR1 reads SGHKS; CDR2 reads YYEKEE (reference sequence). There are 14 residues in the CDR3. V dropped 4 bases and J dropped 6; count of bases not matched to a gene: 9. CDR3 amino acids: CASSLSPGTAEAFF. CDR3 DNA sequence: TGTGCCAGCAGCCTAAGTCCCGGGACAGCTGAAGCTTTCTTT. The full variable domain, with the rest looked up from reference TRBV5-5 and TRBJ1-1, is DAGVTQSPTHLIKTRGQQVTLRCSPISGHKSVSWYQQVLGQGPQFIFQYYEKEERGRGNFPDRFSARQFPNYSSELNVNALLLGDSALYLCASSLSPGTAEAFFGQGTRLTVV.

The rearrangement uses TRBV27 and TRBJ1-1; D not resolved. The germline V and J ends were trimmed by 5 bases and 0 bases, with 7 bases remaining between them. Germline V CDR1 and CDR2: MNHEY, SMNVEV (reference sequence). The CDR3 totals 13 residues. CDR3 nucleotide sequence: TGTGCCAGCAGTATTCAGGTGAACACTGAAGCTTTCTTT. This gives the protein CASSIQVNTEAFF.

This clonotype occurred a few times. The gene calls are TRBV7-8 and TRBJ2-3; D possibly corresponds to TRBD2 (7 bases). Germline V gene data show CDR1 as SGHVS and CDR2 as FQNEAQ. Trimming left V 0 bases short and J 1 base short, with 14 bases between. There are 17 residues in the CDR3. CDR3 sequence reads: CASSLAWAGARTDTQYF. The CDR3 coding sequence is TGTGCCAGCAGCTTAGCTTGGGCGGGGGCCCGCACAGATACGCAGTATTTT.

As DNA, the CDR3 is TGTGCCAGCAGCTTGAGGAACAGGGTGATATCTGGAAACACCATATATTTT. Translating it yields CASSLRNRVISGNTIYF. V gene TRBV5-6 combines with J gene TRBJ1-3; the D gene is possibly TRBD1 (6 bases). This CDR3 spans 17 amino acids. V was shortened by 1 base and J by 1 base, with 15 bases between the two germline ends. Germline CDR1 is SGHDT and CDR2 is YYEEEE.

V is TRBV20-1 and J is TRBJ2-3; 9 bases are a match to TRBD2. V dropped 4 bases and J dropped 4; count of bases not matched to a gene: 6. CDR1 and CDR2 from the germline V gene are DFQATT and SNEGSKA (reference sequence). The length of the CDR3 is 14 residues. The CDR3 is CSANPAGGADTQYF. In DNA form, the CDR3 reads TGCAGTGCTAATCCGGCGGGGGGGGCAGATACGCAGTATTTT.

This clonotype was detected a few times. The chain couples TRBV20-1 to TRBJ1-1; the D gene is possibly TRBD1 (5 bases). The germline V gene has CDR1 DFQATT and CDR2 SNEGSKA (reference sequence). V lost 1 base, J lost 11 bases, and 11 bases lay in between. CDR3 length: 11 residues. CDR3 bases: TGCAGTGCTAGAGGGGGGACTGCGGCTTTCTTT. Protein: CSARGGTAAFF.

This clonotype was seen repeatedly, ten times or more. CDR3 nucleotides: TGTGCCAGCAGAAACAGGGAGATTACTGAAGCTTTCTTT. Translated, it gives CASRNREITEAFF. The rearrangement joins TRBV6-1 to TRBJ1-1, with D perhaps TRBD1 (6 bases). Trimming removed 6 bases from V and 5 bases from J, with 13 bases in between. This CDR3 has 13 amino acids. CDR1 is MNHNS and CDR2 is SASEGT in the germline V gene.

The chain uses TRBV29-1 and TRBJ2-4, with 8 positions matching TRBD1. The CDR3 loop spans 11 amino acids. Germline V lookup: CDR1 SQVTM, CDR2 ANQGSEA. The J segment lost 9 bases and the V segment lost 6 bases, leaving 4 bases of the junction unmatched. CDR3 region: CSVGTGGIQYF. CDR3 nucleotides: TGCAGCGTGGGGACAGGAGGCATTCAGTACTTC.

The J gene is TRBJ2-7, the V gene TRBV5-1; 11 nucleotides match TRBD1. The CDR3 is made up of 14 amino acids. Germline CDR1 and CDR2: SGHRS and YFSETQ. V was clipped by 4 bases and J by 5 bases; unmatched bases: 5. The CDR3 protein is CASSPEGQGDEQYF. CDR3 DNA sequence: TGCGCCAGCAGCCCGGAGGGACAGGGGGACGAGCAGTACTTC.

This clonotype was seen a single time. One base away lies a much larger clone, so this may be a sequencing read error. The V and J genes are TRBV7-9 and TRBJ1-1; D call uncertain. Germline V gene lookup returns CDR1 SEHNR and CDR2 FQNEAQ (reference sequence). The CDR3 covers 12 residues. The DNA for the CDR3 is TGTGCCAGCACCTACAGTCACACTGAAGCTCTCTTT. It codes for CASTYSHTEALF.